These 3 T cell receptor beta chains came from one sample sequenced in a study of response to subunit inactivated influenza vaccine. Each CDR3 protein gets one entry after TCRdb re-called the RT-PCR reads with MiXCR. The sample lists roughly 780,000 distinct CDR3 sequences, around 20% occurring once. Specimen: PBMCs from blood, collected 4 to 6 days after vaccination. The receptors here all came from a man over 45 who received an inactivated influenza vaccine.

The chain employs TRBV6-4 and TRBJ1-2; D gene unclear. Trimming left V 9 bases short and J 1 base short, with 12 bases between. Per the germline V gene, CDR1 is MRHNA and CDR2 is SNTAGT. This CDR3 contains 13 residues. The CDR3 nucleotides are TGTGCCAGGGGAAGGTGGCGTAACTATGGCTACACCTTC. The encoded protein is CARGRWRNYGYTF.

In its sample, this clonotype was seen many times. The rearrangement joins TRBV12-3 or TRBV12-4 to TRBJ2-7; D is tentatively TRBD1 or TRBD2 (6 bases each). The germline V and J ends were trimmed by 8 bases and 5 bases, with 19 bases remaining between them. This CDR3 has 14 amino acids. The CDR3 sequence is CASGSRGGRDEQYF. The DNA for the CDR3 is TGTGCCAGCGGCAGCCGAGGGGGGAGAGACGAGCAGTACTTC.

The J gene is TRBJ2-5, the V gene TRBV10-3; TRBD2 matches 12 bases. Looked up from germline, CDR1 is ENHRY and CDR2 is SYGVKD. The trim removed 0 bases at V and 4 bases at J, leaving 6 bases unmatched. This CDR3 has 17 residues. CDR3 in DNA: TGTGCCATCAGTGAGTCTCCCGGACTAGCGGGACTAGAGACCCAGTACTTC. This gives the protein CAISESPGLAGLETQYF.